The clone carrying this T cell receptor beta chain was counted only a few times. What it binds is not known. The data are from a study of shared clonotypes between healthy human individuals. Findings and limits, study-wide: It was the non-shared clonotypes that had lower generation probabilities than clonotypes shared by all four donors. Researchers sampled only blood; tissue repertoires likely differ.

Sorted-subset replicate PCRs used 200 ng of genomic DNA. This amount corresponded to 30,000 to 35,000 T cell genomes. TCRdb's copy holds only in-frame clones and misses some; the assay was immunoSEQ multiplex PCR. Of about 1 million clones listed, about 75% are singletons. CDR1 and CDR2 (germline): LGHNA, YSLEER. The CDR3 loop spans 13 amino acids. The germline V and J ends were trimmed by 0 bases and 7 bases, with 7 bases remaining between them. V and J are TRBV4-3 and TRBJ1-5; D call uncertain. The sample taken for sequencing was memory CD4+ T cells sorted from blood. Indicated subset: CD45RA-negative fraction. This receptor was identified in a young man in good health. The CDR3 sequence: CASSQEVSQPQHF. For the CDR3, the DNA is TGCGCCAGCAGCCAAGAAGTCAGCCAGCCCCAGCATTTT.